Below, 25 T cell receptor beta chains from the same sample are listed, as sequenced in a study of monozygotic twins with inflammatory bowel disease. TCRdb re-called the 5' RACE reads and catalogs CDR3 proteins one per entry, DNA excluded. Its listing shows under 200,000 distinct CDR3 sequences. The sequenced sample was blood. Receptors originate from a human donor with ulcerative colitis or Crohn's disease, or a healthy co-twin of an affected twin (not recorded which).

The chain couples TRBV7-9 to TRBJ2-3; TCRdb's D call, TRBD1, is unchecked because there is no DNA. Germline CDR1 SEHNR, CDR2 FQNEAQ (reference sequence). This CDR3 contains 13 residues. The CDR3 sequence is CASSSYDRDTQHF.

V and J are TRBV12-3 or TRBV12-4 and TRBJ2-5; with no DNA, the TCRdb D assignment of TRBD2 cannot be verified. The CDR3 length is 14 residues. CDR3 sequence reads: CASSRSGLQETQYF.

This rearrangement joins TRBV18 to TRBJ2-3. In germline, CDR1 is KGHSH, CDR2 LQKENI. The CDR3 extends over 14 amino acids. The CDR3 loop reads CASSPDQFTDTQYF.

The chain combines TRBV4-2 with TRBJ1-6. The CDR3 is made up of 16 amino acids. The germline V gene encodes CDR1 LGHNA and CDR2 YNFKEQ. CDR3 amino acids: CASSQPGQGPFSPLHF.

The chain carries TRBV12-3 or TRBV12-4 and TRBJ2-7; with no DNA, the TCRdb D assignment of TRBD2 cannot be verified. The length of the CDR3 is 12 residues. The CDR3 sequence is CASSFQGHEQYF.

The CDR3 loop reads CASSLARDNEKLFF. The chain uses TRBV12-3 or TRBV12-4 and TRBJ1-4. CDR3 length: 14 residues.

The chain has TRBV7-6 and TRBJ2-1; TCRdb picks TRBD2, but there is no DNA to check that call. Germline CDR1 SGHVS, CDR2 FNYEAQ. This CDR3 is built from 16 residues. CDR3 in amino acids: CASGRAGGPSYNEQFF.

V usage is TRBV5-1 and J usage is TRBJ1-1; TCRdb gives TRBD1 as the D gene, but with no DNA this cannot be confirmed. The length of the CDR3 is 15 residues. Germline V gene sequence: CDR1 SGHRS, CDR2 YFSETQ. This chain's CDR3 is CASTQPGTGNTEAFF. Supplemented by reference TRBV5-1 and TRBJ1-1, the full variable domain reads KAGVTQTPRYLIKTRGQQVTLSCSPISGHRSVSWYQQTPGQGLQFLFEYFSETQRNKGNFPGRFSGRQFSNSRSEMNVSTLELGDSALYLCASTQPGTGNTEAFFGQGTRLTVV.

The chain couples TRBV3-1 to TRBJ2-5; the TCRdb call, TRBD2, lacks DNA for checking. This CDR3 region has 14 residues. Germline CDR1 and CDR2: LGHDT and YNNKEL (reference sequence). The CDR3 is CASSPAGGYETQYF.

CDR3 sequence: CASSPFRDGPNTGELFF. The chain employs TRBV18 and TRBJ2-2; TCRdb names TRBD2, which stays unverified in the absence of DNA. The length of the CDR3 is 17 residues. Germline V gene lookup returns CDR1 KGHSH and CDR2 LQKENI.

V is TRBV4-1 and J is TRBJ1-5; TCRdb names TRBD1, which stays unverified in the absence of DNA. Germline CDR1 and CDR2: MGHRA and YSYEKL. This CDR3 region has 20 residues. CDR3 sequence reads: CASSQDVGHGQGIKKEPQHF.

J is TRBJ2-1 and V is TRBV7-9; the D gene TCRdb calls, TRBD1, cannot be checked with no DNA. Germline CDR1 and CDR2: SEHNR and FQNEAQ (reference sequence). The CDR3 is 15 amino acids. This chain's CDR3 is CASSLRGTVYNEQFF.

CDR3 loop: CASSTRPGTEPDTQYF. The V and J genes are TRBV5-5 and TRBJ2-3; TCRdb calls TRBD1, which cannot be checked without DNA. The CDR3 covers 16 residues. Per the germline V gene, CDR1 is SGHKS and CDR2 is YYEKEE (reference sequence).

The chain joins TRBV29-1 to TRBJ2-5; the D call of TRBD1 rests on TCRdb alone, since no DNA is present to check it. Germline lookup yields CDR1 SQVTM and CDR2 ANQGSEA. This CDR3 region has 14 residues. CDR3: CSVEDRGRLETQYF.

This sequence joins TRBV5-1 and TRBJ1-3. Germline CDR1 is SGHRS and CDR2 is YFSETQ. The CDR3 runs 15 residues. The CDR3 loop is CASSLALAAGNTIYF.

CDR3: CSGLTGGLDYGYTF. The V gene is TRBV29-1, the J gene TRBJ1-2; absent DNA, TCRdb's TRBD1 call cannot be checked. The V gene's germline CDR1 is SQVTM and CDR2 ANQGSEA. This CDR3 comprises 14 residues.

The rearrangement uses TRBV5-4 and TRBJ1-5; TCRdb designates TRBD1, a call that cannot be tested without DNA. The CDR3 extends over 15 amino acids. Looked up from germline, CDR1 is SGHNT and CDR2 is YYREEE (reference sequence). CDR3 sequence: CASSPGQGENQPQHF.

The chain links TRBV2 to TRBJ1-1. CDR3 length equals 14 residues. Germline-derived CDR1 and CDR2 are SNHLY and FYNNEI. CDR3 protein: CASRLSSEPEEAFF.

The CDR3 here is CASSPSGVDTQYF. The chain has TRBV12-3 or TRBV12-4 and TRBJ2-3; no DNA is available, so the TRBD2 call from TCRdb remains unchecked. There are 13 residues in the CDR3.

The J gene is TRBJ1-3, the V gene TRBV27. This CDR3 region has 15 residues. CDR1 is MNHEY and CDR2 is SMNVEV in the germline V gene (reference sequence). The CDR3 loop reads CASSNHPVSGNTINF.

This chain joins TRBV12-3 or TRBV12-4 and TRBJ2-3; the TCRdb D gene call, TRBD1, has no DNA to confirm it. The CDR3 runs to 17 residues. The CDR3 is CASSLGPGGLVTDTQYF.

This chain joins TRBV5-6 and TRBJ1-4. In germline, CDR1 is SGHDT, CDR2 YYEEEE. This CDR3 spans 16 amino acids. The CDR3 sequence is CASSFPFEGTNEKLFF. Full variable domain (remainder filled in from reference TRBV5-6 and TRBJ1-4): DAGVTQSPTHLIKTRGQQVTLRCSPKSGHDTVSWYQQALGQGPQFIFQYYEEEERQRGNFPDRFSGHQFPNYSSELNVNALLLGDSALYLCASSFPFEGTNEKLFFGSGTQLSVL.

The rearrangement links TRBV12-3 or TRBV12-4 to TRBJ2-1; TCRdb names TRBD2, which stays unverified in the absence of DNA. The CDR3 runs to 19 residues. This chain's CDR3 is CASSSSYAPLAGEGDEQFF.

This sequence joins TRBV7-7 and TRBJ2-1. The CDR3 is 15 amino acids. Germline CDR1 SSHAT, CDR2 FNYEAQ (reference sequence). The CDR3 protein is CASSLALTSYNEQFF.

The V and J genes are TRBV7-8 and TRBJ2-5; lacking DNA, the TRBD2 call made by TCRdb goes unchecked. Germline V gene data show CDR1 as SGHVS and CDR2 as FQNEAQ. This CDR3 spans 17 amino acids. The CDR3 loop reads CASSLVVLAGRQETQYF.